These 19 T cell receptor beta chains were sequenced from one sample in a study of blood T cell repertoires in COVID-19. Profiled with immunoSEQ multiplex PCR; TCRdb holds only in-frame clones, not every one. The sample has 210,000 or so clones, roughly 88% seen once. Sequences were obtained from peripheral blood. These receptor sequences come from a woman in her 40s who had recovered from COVID-19.

In this sample, this clone turned up a few times. The chain couples TRBV3-1 (or the pseudogene TRBV3-2) to TRBJ1-1; 8 nucleotides align to TRBD1. The germline V gene encodes CDR1 LGHDT and CDR2 YNNKEL (reference sequence). The CDR3 is made up of 16 amino acids. V lost 1 base and J lost 1; bases outside the gene matches: 5. The DNA for the CDR3 is TGTGCCAGCAGCCAAGCGACAGGGGCCAAGAACACTGAAGCTTTCTTT. This translates into CASSQATGAKNTEAFF.

The rearrangement joins TRBV11-2 to TRBJ2-7; 9 positions match TRBD2. The CDR3 has 18 residues. The germline V gene has CDR1 SGHAT and CDR2 FQNNGV. The junction had 18 bases not matched to a gene; V was cut back by 3 bases and J by 6 bases. The CDR3 loop reads CASSFLAGFWGGHREQYF. CDR3 DNA: TGTGCCAGCAGCTTCCTAGCGGGATTCTGGGGGGGGCATCGCGAGCAGTACTTC.

The count of this clone is one. The chain couples TRBV4-1 to TRBJ2-7, with D tentatively TRBD2 (5 bases). Germline assignment: CDR1 MGHRA and CDR2 YSYEKL. The V and J ends lost 1 base and 1 base respectively, with 5 bases between them. The CDR3 has 13 amino acids. CDR3 region: CASSQGRSYEQYF. The DNA for the CDR3 is TGCGCCAGCAGCCAAGGGAGGTCCTACGAGCAGTACTTC.

This clone was observed a few times. V is TRBV19 and J is TRBJ1-4, with 8 positions matching TRBD1. Germline V gene lookup returns CDR1 LNHDA and CDR2 SQIVND (reference sequence). This CDR3 is built from 15 residues. The trim removed 6 bases at V and 2 bases at J, leaving 5 bases unmatched. CDR3 in amino acids: CASRRQGRTNEKLFF. As DNA, the CDR3 is TGTGCCAGTAGGCGACAGGGGAGGACTAATGAAAAACTGTTTTTT.

This chain uses TRBV30 with TRBJ2-7, with D maybe TRBD1 (6 bases). The V end lost 1 base, the J end lost 7 bases, and 17 bases lay between the germline ends. The CDR3 spans 14 residues. Germline V gene sequence: CDR1 GTSNPN, CDR2 SVGIG (reference sequence). The CDR3 nucleotides read TGTGCCTGGAGTGCCCTCGTAAACACAGGGGAGCAGTACTTC. Amino acids: CAWSALVNTGEQYF.

This clone has a single count. The chain links TRBV12-5 to TRBJ2-7; 10 bases line up with TRBD2. The V segment lost 5 bases and the J segment 2 bases; nucleotides outside the gene matches: 6. Germline V gives CDR1 LGHNT, CDR2 FRNRAP. This CDR3 contains 15 residues. As DNA, the CDR3 is TGTGCTAGTGGTCAATCCGGACTAGCGGCCTACGAGCAGTACTTC. It specifies CASGQSGLAAYEQYF.

V usage is TRBV11-2 and J usage is TRBJ2-3; the D gene is possibly TRBD2 (5 bases). This CDR3 is built from 14 residues. The V and J ends lost 0 bases and 5 bases respectively, with 9 bases between them. The germline gives CDR1 SGHAT, CDR2 FQNNGV. The CDR3 sequence is CASSLDQRVDTQYF. CDR3 DNA: TGTGCCAGCAGCTTAGACCAGAGGGTAGATACGCAGTATTTT.

This clone was recorded once. The chain links TRBV24-1 to TRBJ1-2; 9 bases fit TRBD1. Trimming cost V 10 bases and J 3 bases; bases outside gene matches: 14. Germline V CDR1 and CDR2: KGHDR, SFDVKD. The CDR3 has 16 residues. This chain's CDR3 is CATLGSGTGRHYGYTF. The DNA of the CDR3 is TGTGCCACACTAGGATCCGGGACAGGGAGACACTATGGCTACACCTTC.

This rearrangement joins TRBV7-6 to TRBJ2-7; 8 positions match TRBD2. V shed 1 base, J shed 2 bases, and the junction held 4 bases outside the gene matches. This CDR3 is 15 amino acids long. Germline lookup yields CDR1 SGHVS and CDR2 FNYEAQ. The CDR3 nucleotides are TGTGCCAGCAGCTTAGAGCCTAGCGGGCCCTACGAGCAGTACTTC. The encoded protein is CASSLEPSGPYEQYF.

In regard to this clone: The sample has other DNA sequences that encode this CDR3 too. The chain uses TRBV11-2 and TRBJ1-1; D gene ambiguous. Trimming cost V 0 bases and J 8 bases, with 10 bases left between them. This CDR3 spans 13 amino acids. Germline V CDR1 and CDR2: SGHAT, FQNNGV. The CDR3: CASSLDPAGEAFF. In DNA, the CDR3 is TGTGCCAGCAGCTTAGATCCGGCAGGAGAAGCTTTCTTT.

This clone showed up just a few times. The V gene is TRBV9, the J gene TRBJ2-1, with 8 bases that match TRBD2. CDR1 is SGDLS and CDR2 is YYNGEE in the germline V gene. The CDR3 runs 17 residues. V lost 0 bases, J lost 0 bases, and 5 bases stayed unmatched. Here the CDR3 reads CASSVGILAVSYNEQFF. CDR3 DNA sequence: TGTGCCAGCAGCGTAGGTATACTAGCGGTCTCCTACAATGAGCAGTTCTTC.

The chain links TRBV28 to TRBJ2-3; the match to TRBD2 covers 14 bases. The V and J ends lost 5 bases and 6 bases, in that order; junction bases with no gene match: 7. The germline V gene has CDR1 MDHEN and CDR2 SYDVKM. This CDR3 spans 16 amino acids. The CDR3 DNA reads as TGTGCCAGCAGTCCCCGACTAGCGGGAGGGCTGGATACGCAGTATTTT. Encoded protein: CASSPRLAGGLDTQYF. The full variable domain, with the rest looked up from reference TRBV28 and TRBJ2-3, is DVKVTQSSRYLVKRTGEKVFLECVQDMDHENMFWYRQDPGLGLRLIYFSYDVKMKEKGDIPEGYSVSREKKERFSLILESASTNQTSMYLCASSPRLAGGLDTQYFGPGTRLTVL.

This clone was recorded many times. The chain carries TRBV24-1 and TRBJ1-4, with 9 nucleotides matching TRBD1. The CDR3 loop spans 14 amino acids. CDR1 and CDR2 (germline): KGHDR, SFDVKD. Trimming removed 4 bases from V and 7 bases from J; junction bases left unmatched: 3. Written as DNA, the CDR3 is TGTGCCACCAGTGAAGGGACAGGGAGTGAAAAACTGTTTTTT. Translating gives CATSEGTGSEKLFF.

This chain connects TRBV6-5 to TRBJ1-1; D ambiguous. V gave up 6 bases and J gave up 1 base, with 9 bases separating them. This CDR3 has 13 residues. The germline gives CDR1 MNHEY, CDR2 SVGAGI. The CDR3 sequence: CASRTRENTEAFF. In DNA form, the CDR3 reads TGTGCCAGCAGGACCCGGGAGAACACTGAAGCTTTCTTT.

The V call is TRBV28, the J call TRBJ2-1, with 11 bases lining up with TRBD2. Germline lookup yields CDR1 MDHEN and CDR2 SYDVKM. After removal of 5 bases from V and 15 bases from J, the junction contained 12 bases not matched to a gene. The CDR3 covers 14 residues. CDR3 in amino acids: CASSPTSGRYAWFF. The CDR3 nucleotides are TGTGCCAGCAGTCCCACTAGCGGGAGATATGCATGGTTCTTC.

The chain is built from TRBV6-2 or TRBV6-3 and TRBJ1-2, with 9 nucleotides matching TRBD1. Per the germline V gene, CDR1 is MNHEY and CDR2 is SVGEGT. The CDR3 sequence is 17 residues long. The J segment lost 6 bases and the V segment lost 0 bases, leaving 11 bases of the junction unmatched. CDR3 residues: CASSYSANRGQADGYTF. The CDR3 DNA sequence: TGTGCCAGCAGTTACTCAGCGAACAGGGGGCAGGCCGATGGCTACACCTTC.

J is TRBJ2-4 and V is TRBV11-2; 7 nucleotides agree with TRBD2. The CDR3 totals 13 residues. In germline, CDR1 is SGHAT, CDR2 FQNNGV. Trimming took 6 bases from V and 6 from J; bases not matched to a gene: 5. The CDR3 protein is CASRGGEGNIQYF. CDR3 sequence (DNA): TGTGCCAGCAGGGGAGGGGAGGGAAACATTCAGTACTTC.

This clone turned up a few times. The chain uses TRBV7-9 and TRBJ2-1, with D hard to call. CDR1 and CDR2 from the germline V gene are SEHNR and FQNEAQ (reference sequence). The CDR3 covers 15 residues. The V end was cut by 2 bases, the J end by 4 bases, with 12 bases between. Written as DNA, the CDR3 is TGTGCCAGCAGCTTATTGGAAGGCGGATACAATGAGCAGTTCTTC. Translated, it gives CASSLLEGGYNEQFF.

The genes are TRBV13 and TRBJ2-1, with 9 bases fitting TRBD1. The V gene's germline CDR1 is PRHDT and CDR2 FYEKMQ (reference sequence). The CDR3 is 16 amino acids. Germline trimming cut 5 bases from V and 3 bases from J; bases unmatched to any gene: 8. The CDR3 spells CASSDTGTGFYNEQFF. The CDR3 DNA sequence: TGTGCCAGCAGCGATACCGGGACAGGGTTCTACAATGAGCAGTTCTTC. The full variable domain, in which reference TRBV13 and TRBJ2-1 provide the parts outside the CDR3, is AAGVIQSPRHLIKEKRETATLKCYPIPRHDTVYWYQQGPGQDPQFLISFYEKMQSDKGSIPDRFSAQQFSDYHSELNMSSLELGDSALYFCASSDTGTGFYNEQFFGPGTRLTVL.